Shown below are 9 T cell receptor beta chains from a single sample sequenced in a study of blood T cells in healthy people across ages. Together with a sample-barcoded 5' primer, a J-beta primer mix was included in a second PCR lasting about 6 to 11 cycles. TCRdb re-analysed the 5' RACE reads in MiXCR, keeping a single row per CDR3 protein. Of roughly 680,000 distinct CDR3 sequences listed, 52% are singletons. Sequencing was performed on blood. These receptor sequences come from a woman of 80 years or more in good health.

The gene calls are TRBV6-5 and TRBJ1-1; 8 nucleotides agree with TRBD1. CDR1 is MNHEY and CDR2 is SVGAGI in the germline V gene. The V segment lost 6 bases and the J segment 2 bases; nucleotides outside the gene matches: 8. The CDR3 has 15 amino acids. The CDR3 coding sequence is TGTGCCAGCAGCAGAACCAGGGGGCGAAACACTGAAGCTTTCTTT. Protein product: CASSRTRGRNTEAFF.

The sample holds many counts of this clonotype. CDR3 nucleotides: TGCAGTGCTAGAGAGGCTGGGTTGAATGATTGGACCCAGTACTTC. Its translation: CSAREAGLNDWTQYF. The J gene is TRBJ2-5, the V gene TRBV20-1, with unresolved D. Trimming took 0 bases from V and 7 from J, leaving 18 bases between them. Germline assignment: CDR1 DFQATT and CDR2 SNEGSKA (reference sequence). This CDR3 has 15 amino acids.

The CDR3 bases are TGTGCCAGCAGTTGGTACCAAGAGACCCAGTACTTC. This sequence encodes CASSWYQETQYF. J is TRBJ2-5 and V is TRBV12-3 or TRBV12-4; D is ambiguous. With 4 bases removed from V and 0 bases from J, the gap between germline ends came to 3 bases. The CDR3 has 12 amino acids.

The rearrangement links TRBV4-1 to TRBJ2-7, with 7 bases matching TRBD2. Per germline, CDR1 MGHRA and CDR2 YSYEKL. The trim removed 7 bases at V and 0 bases at J, leaving 6 bases unmatched. The CDR3 contains 14 residues. The CDR3 sequence is CASKRREGSYEQYF. Written as DNA, the CDR3 is TGCGCCAGCAAGAGGAGGGAGGGCTCCTACGAGCAGTACTTC.

This clonotype was recorded once. This sequence joins TRBV12-3 or TRBV12-4 and TRBJ2-2; D not certain. V lost 7 bases, J lost 5 bases, and 11 bases lay in between. CDR3 length equals 13 residues. The CDR3 region has the DNA TGTGCCAGCACCCGACGGATTACCGGGGAGCTGTTTTTT. This translates into CASTRRITGELFF.

This clonotype was recorded a few times. This chain joins TRBV12-3 or TRBV12-4 and TRBJ2-4, with TRBD2 identical over 10 bases. J was trimmed by 5 bases and V by 5 bases; bases with no gene match: 3. The CDR3 extends over 14 amino acids. CDR3 residues: CASSERGGENIQYF. DNA for the CDR3: TGTGCCAGCAGTGAGCGGGGGGGCGAAAACATTCAGTACTTC.

The chain carries TRBV5-1 and TRBJ1-4, with D possibly TRBD1 on 5 matching bases. Germline loops: CDR1 SGHRS, CDR2 YFSETQ. CDR3 size: 14 residues. Trimming left V 2 bases short and J 7 bases short, with 12 bases between. CDR3 in amino acids: CASSFRSTGEKLFF. As DNA, the CDR3 is TGCGCCAGCAGCTTCCGGAGTACAGGTGAAAAACTGTTTTTT.

About this clonotype itself: A much larger clone sits a single nucleotide away, making a read error possible. J is TRBJ2-1 and V is TRBV6-5, with TRBD1 matching 8 bases. The CDR3 has 13 amino acids. CDR1 is MNHEY and CDR2 is SVGAGI in the germline V gene. Here the CDR3 reads CTSSRQGKNEQFF. The CDR3 DNA sequence: TGTACCAGCAGTAGACAGGGGAAGAATGAGCAGTTCTTC.

The CDR3 protein is CSVVSRTNTGELFF. In DNA form, the CDR3 reads TGCAGCGTTGTAAGTCGGACAAACACCGGGGAGCTGTTTTTT. The V and J genes are TRBV29-1 and TRBJ2-2; D is perhaps TRBD1 (5 bases). The ends were cut back, 4 bases at V and 2 bases at J, with 11 bases in the middle. Germline CDR1 is SQVTM and CDR2 is ANQGSEA. This CDR3 has 14 amino acids.